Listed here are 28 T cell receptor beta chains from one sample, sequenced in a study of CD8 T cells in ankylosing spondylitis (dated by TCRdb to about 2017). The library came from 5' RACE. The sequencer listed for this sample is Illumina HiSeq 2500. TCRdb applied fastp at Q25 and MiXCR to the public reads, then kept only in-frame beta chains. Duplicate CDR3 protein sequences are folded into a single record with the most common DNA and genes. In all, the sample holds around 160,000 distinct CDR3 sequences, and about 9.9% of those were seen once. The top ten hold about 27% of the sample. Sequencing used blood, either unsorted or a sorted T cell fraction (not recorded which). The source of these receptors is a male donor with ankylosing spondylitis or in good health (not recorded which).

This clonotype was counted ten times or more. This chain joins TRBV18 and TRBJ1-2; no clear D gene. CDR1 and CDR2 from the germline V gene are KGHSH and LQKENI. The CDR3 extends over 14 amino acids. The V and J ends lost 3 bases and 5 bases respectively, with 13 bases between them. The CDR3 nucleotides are TGTGCCAGCTCACCGGACCTTGAGATGTATGGCTACACCTTC. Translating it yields CASSPDLEMYGYTF.

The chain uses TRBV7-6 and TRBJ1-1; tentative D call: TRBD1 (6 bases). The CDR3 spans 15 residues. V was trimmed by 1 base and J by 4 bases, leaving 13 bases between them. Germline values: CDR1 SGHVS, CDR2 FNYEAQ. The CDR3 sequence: CASSLDRVGSTEAFF. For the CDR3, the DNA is TGTGCCAGCAGCTTAGACAGGGTGGGGAGCACTGAAGCTTTCTTT.

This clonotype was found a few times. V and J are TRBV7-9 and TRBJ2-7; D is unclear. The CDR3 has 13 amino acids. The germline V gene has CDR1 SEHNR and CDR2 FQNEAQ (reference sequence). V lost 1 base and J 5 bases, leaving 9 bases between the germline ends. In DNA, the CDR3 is TGTGCCAGCAGCTTAGGGTACAGAAACGAGCAGTACTTC. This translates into CASSLGYRNEQYF.

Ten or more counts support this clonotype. This chain's CDR3 is CASSPIAGSSSYEQYF. For the CDR3, the DNA is TGTGCCAGCAGTCCAATAGCGGGCTCGAGCTCCTACGAGCAGTACTTC. This rearrangement joins TRBV12-3 or TRBV12-4 to TRBJ2-7; 7 bases agree with TRBD2. The ends lost 5 bases at V and 0 bases at J; junction bases unmatched: 10. This CDR3 contains 16 residues.

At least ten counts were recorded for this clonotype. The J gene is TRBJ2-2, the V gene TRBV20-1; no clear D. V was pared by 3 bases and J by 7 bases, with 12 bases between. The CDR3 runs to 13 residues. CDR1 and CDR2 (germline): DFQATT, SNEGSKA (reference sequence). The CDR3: CSASIRLSGELFF. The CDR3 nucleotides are TGCAGTGCTAGTATTCGGTTGAGCGGGGAGCTGTTTTTT.

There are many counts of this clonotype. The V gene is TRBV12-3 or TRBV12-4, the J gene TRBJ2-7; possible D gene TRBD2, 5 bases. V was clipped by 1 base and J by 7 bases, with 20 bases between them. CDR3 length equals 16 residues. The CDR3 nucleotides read TGTGCCAGCAGTTTAGGGAGGACCCGAACCTACGATGAGCAGTACTTC. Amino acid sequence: CASSLGRTRTYDEQYF.

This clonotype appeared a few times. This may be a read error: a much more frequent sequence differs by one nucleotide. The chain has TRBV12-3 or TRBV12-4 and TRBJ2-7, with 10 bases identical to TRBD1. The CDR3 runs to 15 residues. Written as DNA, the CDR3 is TGTGCCAACAGTTCCTACGGGACAGGGGACTACGAGCAGTACTTC. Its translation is CANSSYGTGDYEQYF.

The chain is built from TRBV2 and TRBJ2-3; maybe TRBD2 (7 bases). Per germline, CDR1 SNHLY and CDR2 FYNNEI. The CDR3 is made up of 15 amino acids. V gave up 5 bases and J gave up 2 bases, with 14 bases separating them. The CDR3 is CASSSERGHTDTQYF. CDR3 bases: TGTGCCAGCAGTTCCGAGCGGGGACACACAGATACGCAGTATTTT. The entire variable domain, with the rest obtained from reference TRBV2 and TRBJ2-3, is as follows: EPEVTQTPSHQVTQMGQEVILRCVPISNHLYFYWYRQILGQKVEFLVSFYNNEISEKSEIFDDQFSVERPDGSNFTLKIRSTKLEDSAMYFCASSSERGHTDTQYFGPGTRLTVL.

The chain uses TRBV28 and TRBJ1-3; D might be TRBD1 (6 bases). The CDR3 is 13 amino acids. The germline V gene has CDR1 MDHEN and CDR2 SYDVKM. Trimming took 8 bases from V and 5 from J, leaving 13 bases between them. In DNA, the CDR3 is TGTGCCAGCGGAATCGGGGGGCGAAACACCATATATTTT. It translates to CASGIGGRNTIYF. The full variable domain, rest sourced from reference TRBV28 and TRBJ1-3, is DVKVTQSSRYLVKRTGEKVFLECVQDMDHENMFWYRQDPGLGLRLIYFSYDVKMKEKGDIPEGYSVSREKKERFSLILESASTNQTSMYLCASGIGGRNTIYFGEGSWLTVV.

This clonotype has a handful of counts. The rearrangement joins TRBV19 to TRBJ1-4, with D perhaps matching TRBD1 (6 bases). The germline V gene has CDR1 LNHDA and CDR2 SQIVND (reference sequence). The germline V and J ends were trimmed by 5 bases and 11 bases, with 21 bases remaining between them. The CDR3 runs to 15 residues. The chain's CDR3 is CASSQDTGQSRKLFF. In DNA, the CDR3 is TGTGCCAGTAGTCAGGACACAGGACAGTCTAGGAAACTGTTTTTT.

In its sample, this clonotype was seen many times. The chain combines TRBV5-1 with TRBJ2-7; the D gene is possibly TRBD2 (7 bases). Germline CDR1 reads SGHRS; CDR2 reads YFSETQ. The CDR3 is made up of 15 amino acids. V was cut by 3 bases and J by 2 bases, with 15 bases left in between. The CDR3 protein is CASSSPQGTTYEQYF. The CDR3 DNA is TGCGCCAGCAGCTCCCCCCAGGGGACTACCTACGAGCAGTACTTC.

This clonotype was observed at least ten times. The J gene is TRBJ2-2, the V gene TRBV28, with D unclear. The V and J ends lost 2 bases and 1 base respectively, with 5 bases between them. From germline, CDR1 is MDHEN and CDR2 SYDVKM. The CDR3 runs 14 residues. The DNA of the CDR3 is TGTGCCAGCAGTTTACCAAGGAACACCGGGGAGCTGTTTTTT. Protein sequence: CASSLPRNTGELFF.

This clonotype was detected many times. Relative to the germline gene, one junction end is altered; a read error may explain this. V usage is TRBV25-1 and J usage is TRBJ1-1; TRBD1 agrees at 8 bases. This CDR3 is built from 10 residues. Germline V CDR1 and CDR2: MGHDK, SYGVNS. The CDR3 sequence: CASAGGRVIF. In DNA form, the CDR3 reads TGTGCCAGCGCAGGGGGCAGGGTAATCTTT.

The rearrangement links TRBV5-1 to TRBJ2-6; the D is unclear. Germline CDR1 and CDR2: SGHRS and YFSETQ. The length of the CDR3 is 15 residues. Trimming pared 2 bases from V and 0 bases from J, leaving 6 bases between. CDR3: CASSLRPSGANVLTF. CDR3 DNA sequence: TGCGCCAGCAGCTTACGGCCCTCTGGGGCCAACGTCCTGACTTTC.

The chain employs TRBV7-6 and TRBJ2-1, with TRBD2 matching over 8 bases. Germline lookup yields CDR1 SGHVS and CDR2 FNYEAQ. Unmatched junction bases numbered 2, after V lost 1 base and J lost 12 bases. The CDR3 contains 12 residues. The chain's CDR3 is CASSLEAGGQFF. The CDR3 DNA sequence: TGTGCCAGCAGCTTAGAGGCGGGAGGGCAGTTCTTC.

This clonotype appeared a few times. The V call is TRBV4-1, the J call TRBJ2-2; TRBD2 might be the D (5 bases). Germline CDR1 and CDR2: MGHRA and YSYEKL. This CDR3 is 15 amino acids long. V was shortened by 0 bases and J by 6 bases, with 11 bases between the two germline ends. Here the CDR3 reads CASSQEQRSPGELFF. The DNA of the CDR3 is TGCGCCAGCAGCCAAGAGCAGCGGAGCCCCGGGGAGCTGTTTTTT.

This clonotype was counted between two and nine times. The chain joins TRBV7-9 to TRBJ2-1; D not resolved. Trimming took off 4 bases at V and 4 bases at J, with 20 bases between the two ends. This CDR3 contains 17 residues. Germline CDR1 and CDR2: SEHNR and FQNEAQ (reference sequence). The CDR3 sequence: CASSSRPFGNLYNEQFF. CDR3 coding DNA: TGTGCCAGCAGCTCAAGACCTTTTGGGAACCTTTACAATGAGCAGTTCTTC.

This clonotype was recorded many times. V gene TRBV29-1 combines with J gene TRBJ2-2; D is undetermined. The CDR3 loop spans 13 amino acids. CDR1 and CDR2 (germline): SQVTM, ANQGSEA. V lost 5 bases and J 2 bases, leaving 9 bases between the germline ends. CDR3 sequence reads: CSVLDINTGELFF. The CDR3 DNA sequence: TGCAGCGTTCTTGACATTAACACCGGGGAGCTGTTTTTT.

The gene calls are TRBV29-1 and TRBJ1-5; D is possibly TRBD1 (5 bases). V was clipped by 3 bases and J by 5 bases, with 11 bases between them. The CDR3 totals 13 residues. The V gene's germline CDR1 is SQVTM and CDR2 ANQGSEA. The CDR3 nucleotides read TGCAGCGTTGAGATCGGGGGAGATCAGCCCCAGCATTTT. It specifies CSVEIGGDQPQHF.

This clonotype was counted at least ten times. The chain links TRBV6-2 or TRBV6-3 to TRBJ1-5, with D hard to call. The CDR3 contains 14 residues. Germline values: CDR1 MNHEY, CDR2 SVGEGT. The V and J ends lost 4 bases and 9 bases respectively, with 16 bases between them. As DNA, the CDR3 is TGTGCCAGCAGTTTCACCACGGACCGAGGGCCCCAGCATTTT. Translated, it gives CASSFTTDRGPQHF.

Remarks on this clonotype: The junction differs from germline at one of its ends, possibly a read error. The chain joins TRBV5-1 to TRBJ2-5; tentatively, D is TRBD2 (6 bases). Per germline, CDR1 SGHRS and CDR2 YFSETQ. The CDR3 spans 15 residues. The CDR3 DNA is TGCGCCAGCAGTTTGGGAGGCGAGTACCAAGAGACCCAGTACTTC. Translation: CASSLGGEYQETQYF.

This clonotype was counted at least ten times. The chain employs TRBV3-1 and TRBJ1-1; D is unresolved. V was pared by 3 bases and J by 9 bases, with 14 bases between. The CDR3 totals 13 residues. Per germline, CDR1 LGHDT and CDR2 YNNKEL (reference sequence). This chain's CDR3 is CASSQGSISQAFF. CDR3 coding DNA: TGTGCCAGCAGCCAGGGATCTATTAGCCAAGCTTTCTTT.

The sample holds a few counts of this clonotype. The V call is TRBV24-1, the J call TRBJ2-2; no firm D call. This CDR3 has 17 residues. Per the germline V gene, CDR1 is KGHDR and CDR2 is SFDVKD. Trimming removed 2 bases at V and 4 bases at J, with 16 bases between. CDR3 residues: CATSDSPQWGSTGELFF. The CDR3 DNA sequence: TGTGCCACCAGTGATTCGCCTCAATGGGGTAGCACCGGGGAGCTGTTTTTT.

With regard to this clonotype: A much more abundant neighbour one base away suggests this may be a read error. CDR3 sequence (DNA): TGTGCCTGCAGCCAAGACGGTGCCCGTCCTGCAAAAGAGACCCAGTACTTC. Translated: CACSQDGARPAKETQYF. The chain combines TRBV3-1 with TRBJ2-5, with no clear D. The CDR3 is 17 amino acids. The germline V gene encodes CDR1 LGHDT and CDR2 YNNKEL (reference sequence).

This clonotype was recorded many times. In DNA form, the CDR3 reads TGTGCCAGCAGCGTAGATGTCGGGAGCTCCTACGAGCAGTACTTC. Encoded protein: CASSVDVGSSYEQYF. The gene calls are TRBV9 and TRBJ2-7; the D gene is possibly TRBD2 (6 bases). The V gene lost 0 bases and the J gene lost 0 bases, with 10 bases spanning the gap. Germline CDR1 reads SGDLS; CDR2 reads YYNGEE. The CDR3 has 15 residues. Combining the CDR3 with reference TRBV9 and TRBJ2-7 gives the whole variable domain DSGVTQTPKHLITATGQRVTLRCSPRSGDLSVYWYQQSLDQGLQFLIQYYNGEERAKGNILERFSAQQFPDLHSELNLSSLELGDSALYFCASSVDVGSSYEQYFGPGTRLTVT.

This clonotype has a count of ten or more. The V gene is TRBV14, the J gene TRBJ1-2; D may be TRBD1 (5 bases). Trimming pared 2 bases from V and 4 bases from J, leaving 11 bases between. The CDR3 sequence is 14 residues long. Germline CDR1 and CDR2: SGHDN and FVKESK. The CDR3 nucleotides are TGTGCCAGCAGCCAATTGCAGGGAGCCTATGGCTACACCTTC. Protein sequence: CASSQLQGAYGYTF.

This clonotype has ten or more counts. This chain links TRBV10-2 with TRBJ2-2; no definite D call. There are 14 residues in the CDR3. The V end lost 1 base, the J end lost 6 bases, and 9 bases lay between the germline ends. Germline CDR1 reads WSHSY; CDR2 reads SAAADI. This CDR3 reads CASSEFIPSGELFF. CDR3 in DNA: TGCGCCAGCAGTGAGTTTATTCCATCCGGGGAGCTGTTTTTT.

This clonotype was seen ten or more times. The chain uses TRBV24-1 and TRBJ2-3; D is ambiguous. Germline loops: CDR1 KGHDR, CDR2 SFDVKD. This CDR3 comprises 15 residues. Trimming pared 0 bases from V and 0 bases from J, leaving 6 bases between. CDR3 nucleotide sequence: TGTGCCACCAGTGATTTGCGGCAGAGCACAGATACGCAGTATTTT. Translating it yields CATSDLRQSTDTQYF.